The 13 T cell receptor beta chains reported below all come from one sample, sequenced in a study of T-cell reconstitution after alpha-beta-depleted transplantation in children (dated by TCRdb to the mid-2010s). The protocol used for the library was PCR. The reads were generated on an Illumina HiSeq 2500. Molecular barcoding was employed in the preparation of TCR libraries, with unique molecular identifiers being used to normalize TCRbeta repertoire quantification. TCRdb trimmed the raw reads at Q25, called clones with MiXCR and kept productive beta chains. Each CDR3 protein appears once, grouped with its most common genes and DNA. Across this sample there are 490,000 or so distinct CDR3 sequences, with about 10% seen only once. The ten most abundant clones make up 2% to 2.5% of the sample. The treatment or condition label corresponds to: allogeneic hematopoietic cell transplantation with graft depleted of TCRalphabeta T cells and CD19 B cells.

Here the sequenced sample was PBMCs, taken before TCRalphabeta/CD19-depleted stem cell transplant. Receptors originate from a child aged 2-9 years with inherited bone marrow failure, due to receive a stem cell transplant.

DNA for the CDR3: TGTGCCAGCAGCTTCCGACAGGGAGAAGGGGAGACCCAGTACTTC. Translating it yields CASSFRQGEGETQYF. This rearrangement joins TRBV5-4 to TRBJ2-5, with 7 bases aligning to TRBD1. CDR1 is SGHNT, CDR2 YYREEE, per germline (reference sequence). Germline trimming cut 2 bases from V and 5 bases from J; bases unmatched to any gene: 9. The CDR3 covers 15 residues.

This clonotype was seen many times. The chain's CDR3 is CASDGQGYTDTQYF. The CDR3 DNA sequence: TGTGCCAGCGACGGACAGGGCTACACAGATACGCAGTATTTT. The gene calls are TRBV7-2 and TRBJ2-3; 8 positions match TRBD1. Germline loops: CDR1 SGHTA, CDR2 FQGNSA. V lost 8 bases, J lost 2 bases, and 6 bases stayed unmatched. The CDR3 has 14 residues.

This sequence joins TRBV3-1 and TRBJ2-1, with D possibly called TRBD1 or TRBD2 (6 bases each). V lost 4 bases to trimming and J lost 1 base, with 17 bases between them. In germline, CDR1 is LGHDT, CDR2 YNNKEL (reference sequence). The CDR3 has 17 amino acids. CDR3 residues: CASSPLGGPDSYNEQFF. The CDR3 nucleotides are TGTGCCAGCAGCCCCCTAGGGGGGCCGGATTCCTACAATGAGCAGTTCTTC.

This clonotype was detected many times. The CDR3 loop is CSAGLGAIGYTF. CDR3 bases: TGCAGCGCAGGCCTCGGGGCCATTGGCTACACCTTC. The gene calls are TRBV29-1 and TRBJ1-2; D possibly corresponds to TRBD1 (5 bases). With 7 bases removed from V and 7 bases from J, the gap between germline ends came to 16 bases. From germline, CDR1 is SQVTM and CDR2 ANQGSEA. The CDR3 sequence is 12 residues long.

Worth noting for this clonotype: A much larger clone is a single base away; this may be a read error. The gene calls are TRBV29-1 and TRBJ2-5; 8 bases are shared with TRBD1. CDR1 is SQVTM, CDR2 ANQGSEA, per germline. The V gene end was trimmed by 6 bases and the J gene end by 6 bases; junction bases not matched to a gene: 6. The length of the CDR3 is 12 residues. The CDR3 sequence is CSVGTGGKTQYF. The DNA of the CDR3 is TGCAGCGTGGGGACAGGAGGAAAGACCCAGTACTTC. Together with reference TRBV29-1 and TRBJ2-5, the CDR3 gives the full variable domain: SAVISQKPSRDICQRGTSLTIQCQVDSQVTMMFWYRQQPGQSLTLIATANQGSEATYESGFVIDKFPISRPNLTFSTLTVSNMSPEDSSIYLCSVGTGGKTQYFGPGTRLLVL.

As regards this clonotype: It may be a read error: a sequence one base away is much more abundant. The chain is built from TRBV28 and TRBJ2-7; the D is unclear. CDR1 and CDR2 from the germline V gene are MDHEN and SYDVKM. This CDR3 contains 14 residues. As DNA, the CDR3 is TGTGCCAACAGTTCAGCAGTGGGGTTCTACGAGCAGTACTTC. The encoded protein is CANSSAVGFYEQYF.

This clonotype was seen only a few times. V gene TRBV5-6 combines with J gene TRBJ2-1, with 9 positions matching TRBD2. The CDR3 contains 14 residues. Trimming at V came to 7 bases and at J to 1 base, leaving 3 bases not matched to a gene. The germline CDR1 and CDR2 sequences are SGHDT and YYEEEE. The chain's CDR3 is CASGTSGSYNEQFF. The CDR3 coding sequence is TGTGCCAGCGGTACTAGCGGGTCCTACAATGAGCAGTTCTTC.

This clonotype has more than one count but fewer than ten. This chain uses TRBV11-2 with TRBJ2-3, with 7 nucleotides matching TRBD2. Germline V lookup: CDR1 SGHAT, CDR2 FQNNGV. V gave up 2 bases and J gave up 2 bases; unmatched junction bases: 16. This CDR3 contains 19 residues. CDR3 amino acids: CASSLTTGTTLLITDTQYF. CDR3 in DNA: TGTGCCAGCAGCTTAACAACCGGGACTACCCTTCTAATCACAGATACGCAGTATTTT.

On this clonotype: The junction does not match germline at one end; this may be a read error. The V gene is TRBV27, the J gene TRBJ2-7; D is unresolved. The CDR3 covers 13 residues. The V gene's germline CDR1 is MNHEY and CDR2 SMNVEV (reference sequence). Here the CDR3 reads CASSLSVRSEQCF. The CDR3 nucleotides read TGTGCCAGCAGTTTATCTGTCAGGAGCGAGCAGTGCTTC.

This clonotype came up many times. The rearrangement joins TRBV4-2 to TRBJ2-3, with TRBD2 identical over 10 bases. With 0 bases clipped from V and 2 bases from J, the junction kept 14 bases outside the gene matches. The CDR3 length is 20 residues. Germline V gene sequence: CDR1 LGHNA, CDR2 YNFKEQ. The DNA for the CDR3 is TGTGCCAGCAGCCAAGATCTTCCCCCCTTACTAGCGGGGCCCACAGATACGCAGTATTTT. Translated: CASSQDLPPLLAGPTDTQYF.

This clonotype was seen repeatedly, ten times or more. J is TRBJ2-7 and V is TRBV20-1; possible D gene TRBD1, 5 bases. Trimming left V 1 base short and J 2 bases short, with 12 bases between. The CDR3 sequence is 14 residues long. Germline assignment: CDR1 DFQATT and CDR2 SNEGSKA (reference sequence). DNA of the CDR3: TGCAGTGCTAGAGTTGTGGGGCAGACCTACGAGCAGTACTTC. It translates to CSARVVGQTYEQYF.

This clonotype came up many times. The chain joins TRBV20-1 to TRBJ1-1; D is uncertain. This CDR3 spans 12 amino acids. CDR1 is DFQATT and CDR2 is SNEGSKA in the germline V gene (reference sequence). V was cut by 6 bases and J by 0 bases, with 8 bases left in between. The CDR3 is CSAALLNTEAFF. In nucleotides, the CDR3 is TGCAGTGCAGCCCTTTTGAACACTGAAGCTTTCTTT.

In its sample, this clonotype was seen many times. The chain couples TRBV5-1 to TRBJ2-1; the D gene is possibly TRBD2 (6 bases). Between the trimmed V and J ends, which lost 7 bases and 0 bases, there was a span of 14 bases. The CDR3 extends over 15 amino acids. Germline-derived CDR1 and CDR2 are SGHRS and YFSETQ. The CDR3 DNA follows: TGCGCCAGCCGATTAGCGGAGAGCTCCTACAATGAGCAGTTCTTC. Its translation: CASRLAESSYNEQFF.